A selection of T cell receptor beta chains follows, all from one sample in a study of T cell responses to AZD1222 COVID-19 vaccine. Assay: immunoSEQ multiplex PCR; the TCRdb copy retains only in-frame clones and omits some. This sample has 190,000 or so clones, with roughly 92% found just once. This specimen was peripheral blood, taken 28 days after the second AZD1222 dose. Every receptor here comes from an adult who received the AZD1222 COVID-19 vaccine. Both conserved end residues are part of each CDR3. D genes are given only for firm matches. Size values are once, few and many counts, or a class for expanded clones, and some rows have none.

CDR3 protein	CDR3 DNA	D gene	clone size	V gene	J gene
CASSLPGQPTTEQFF	TGTGCCAGCAGCCTCCCCGGACAGCCTACAACTGAGCAGTTCTTC	.	.	TRBV3-1/TRBV3-2	TRBJ2-1
CASSPGLAGARNTGELFF	TGTGCCAGCTCACCCGGACTAGCGGGGGCTCGGAACACCGGGGAGCTGTTTTTT	TRBD2	.	TRBV18	TRBJ2-2
CASILVLGGTEAFF	TGCGCCAGCATCCTCGTTCTAGGAGGTACTGAAGCTTTCTTT	.	.	TRBV10-2	TRBJ1-1
CASSPPGESLGSPLHF	TGCGCCAGCAGCCCCCCGGGCGAGTCGCTAGGTTCACCCCTCCACTTT	.	.	TRBV4-1	TRBJ1-6
CASSIWSNQPQHF	TGTGCCAGTAGTATATGGAGCAATCAGCCCCAGCATTTT	.	.	TRBV19	TRBJ1-5
CASSLAGQPNEKLFF	TGCGCCAGCAGCTTGGCAGGGCAGCCTAATGAAAAACTGTTTTTT	.	.	TRBV5-1	TRBJ1-4
CASSGRTGDPPGQYF	TGTGCCAGCAGTGGTCGGACAGGCGACCCCCCTGGGCAGTACTTC	TRBD1	.	TRBV2	TRBJ2-7
CASSQESSAGGFDTQYF	TGCGCCAGCAGCCAAGAGTCTTCCGCGGGTGGTTTTGATACGCAGTATTTT	.	.	TRBV4-3	TRBJ2-3
CASSPEAGNTIYF	TGTGCCAGCTCACCTGAAGCTGGAAACACCATATATTTT	.	.	TRBV18	TRBJ1-3
CASRGGGAGNTEAFF	TGCGCCAGCAGAGGAGGGGGCGCAGGGAACACTGAAGCTTTCTTT	TRBD1	.	TRBV5-1	TRBJ1-1
CASSQGQGWTYEQYF	TGTGCCAGCAGCCAGGGACAGGGGTGGACCTACGAGCAGTACTTC	TRBD1	.	TRBV14	TRBJ2-7
CASSVGGGWNEQFF	TGTGCCAGCAGCGTAGGGGGCGGGTGGAATGAGCAGTTCTTC	.	.	TRBV9	TRBJ2-1
CASSIGQGGSPLHF	TGTGCCAGTAGTATCGGACAGGGGGGATCACCCCTCCACTTT	TRBD1	.	TRBV19	TRBJ1-6
CASSVGLAGGNQETQYF	TGTGCCAGCAGCGTAGGATTAGCGGGGGGCAACCAAGAGACCCAGTACTTC	TRBD2	.	TRBV9	TRBJ2-5
CASSVEGVRNSPLHF	TGTGCCAGCAGCGTGGAGGGGGTTCGTAATTCACCCCTCCACTTT	.	.	TRBV9	TRBJ1-6
CASSFRGTEAFF	TGTGCCAGCAGTTTCAGGGGCACTGAAGCTTTCTTT	.	.	TRBV6-1	TRBJ1-1
CASSLGSWEHGYTF	TGCGCCAGCAGCTTGGGAAGTTGGGAGCATGGCTACACCTTC	.	.	TRBV5-1	TRBJ1-2
CASSVDGTPDYGYTF	TGTGCCAGCAGCGTAGACGGGACACCAGACTATGGCTACACCTTC	.	.	TRBV9	TRBJ1-2
CASIFQGQAGEVAFF	TGTGCCAGCATTTTCCAGGGACAGGCGGGCGAGGTCGCTTTCTTT	TRBD1	once	TRBV2	TRBJ1-1
CSASERTGGNQPQHF	TGCAGTGCTAGTGAGCGCACAGGGGGGAATCAGCCCCAGCATTTT	TRBD1	few	TRBV20-1	TRBJ1-5
CASSLVPDYTNTGELFF	TGTGCCAGCAGCTTAGTTCCGGACTACACGAACACCGGGGAGCTGTTTTTT	.	.	TRBV7-9	TRBJ2-2
CASSAPPRFGGTEAFF	TGTGCCAGCAGCGCCCCTCCCCGGTTCGGGGGGACTGAAGCTTTCTTT	.	.	TRBV11-2	TRBJ1-1
CASTVGRVGYTF	TGTGCCAGTACTGTCGGCAGGGTGGGCTACACCTTC	.	.	TRBV28	TRBJ1-2
CASSDPAEVLGDTEAFF	TGCGCCAGCAGCGACCCCGCCGAGGTCCTGGGGGACACTGAAGCTTTCTTT	.	.	TRBV4-1	TRBJ1-1
CASSQGQGAGGELFF	TGTGCCAGCAGCCAAGGGCAAGGGGCCGGCGGGGAGCTGTTTTTT	.	.	TRBV4-2	TRBJ2-2
CASSESIGGATEAFF	TGCGCCAGCAGTGAGTCGATTGGTGGGGCCACTGAAGCTTTCTTT	.	few	TRBV10-2	TRBJ1-1
CASSLGDEQFF	TGTGCCAGCAGCTTAGGGGATGAGCAGTTCTTC	.	.	TRBV7-8	TRBJ2-1
CASSPQDNEQFF	TGTGCCAGCAGCCCCCAGGACAATGAGCAGTTCTTC	.	.	TRBV2	TRBJ2-1
CASIQGVLNTIYF	TGTGCCAGCATACAGGGGGTATTAAACACCATATATTTT	TRBD1	.	TRBV6-5	TRBJ1-3
CASSPSGGGFTDTQYF	TGTGCCAGCAGCCCTAGCGGGGGGGGATTCACAGATACGCAGTATTTT	TRBD2	.	TRBV11-2	TRBJ2-3